What follows are 32 T cell receptor beta chains derived from one specimen sequenced in a study of radiotherapy plus CTLA-4 blockade in lung cancer. Sequencing used immunoSEQ multiplex PCR; TCRdb keeps in-frame clones, though not all of them. The repertoire consists of under 100,000 clones, with approximately 83% occurring once and the leading ten covering 13% to 15%. The specimen comprised peripheral blood, sampled from a patient treated with radiotherapy plus ipilimumab. The receptors were sampled from a human donor with non-small cell lung cancer that progressed on radiotherapy plus ipilimumab.

The CDR3 sequence is CASSAVPGQLISGNTIYF. DNA of the CDR3: TGTGCCAGCAGTGCGGTTCCGGGACAGTTAATCTCTGGAAACACCATATATTTT. The rearrangement joins TRBV2 to TRBJ1-3; 7 bases map to TRBD1. Losses at the gene ends were 4 bases for V and 0 bases for J; bases not matched to a gene: 12. Germline-derived CDR1 and CDR2 are SNHLY and FYNNEI. CDR3 size: 18 residues.

This clone was detected only a few times. The V gene is TRBV6-6, the J gene TRBJ1-3, with a tentative D call TRBD1 (6 bases). Germline V gene sequence: CDR1 MNHNY, CDR2 SVGAGI (reference sequence). Trimming removed 4 bases at V and 1 base at J, with 11 bases between. This CDR3 has 15 residues. In DNA, the CDR3 is TGTGCCAGCAGTTCCACAGGGAGATCTGGAAACACCATATATTTT. It translates to CASSSTGRSGNTIYF.

The V gene is TRBV30, the J gene TRBJ2-7; the D gene could be TRBD1 or TRBD2 (5 bases each). The CDR3 extends over 17 amino acids. The germline V and J ends were trimmed by 3 bases and 3 bases, with 24 bases remaining between them. Germline V gene lookup returns CDR1 GTSNPN and CDR2 SVGIG (reference sequence). The CDR3 is CAWRDPGPKIRFYEQYF. The CDR3 nucleotides are TGTGCCTGGAGAGATCCGGGGCCAAAAATAAGATTCTACGAGCAGTACTTC.

The J gene is TRBJ2-2, the V gene TRBV19; TRBD2 is a possible D gene (6 bases). CDR3 length: 15 amino acids. V was cut by 3 bases and J by 3 bases, with 11 bases left in between. CDR1 is LNHDA, CDR2 SQIVND, per germline (reference sequence). The CDR3 sequence: CASSMRGEDTGELFF. The CDR3 DNA reads TGTGCCAGTAGTATGCGGGGAGAGGACACCGGGGAGCTGTTTTTT.

The gene calls are TRBV15 and TRBJ2-5; D not resolved. The CDR3 runs 12 residues. Per germline, CDR1 LNHNV and CDR2 YYDKDF (reference sequence). V lost 1 base, J lost 4 bases, and 4 bases lay in between. CDR3 sequence: CATSRVGETQYF. The CDR3 DNA reads as TGTGCCACCAGCAGAGTAGGAGAGACCCAGTACTTC. The full variable domain, in which reference TRBV15 and TRBJ2-5 provide the parts outside the CDR3, is DAMVIQNPRYQVTQFGKPVTLSCSQTLNHNVMYWYQQKSSQAPKLLFHYYDKDFNNEADTPDNFQSRRPNTSFCFLDIRSPGLGDTAMYLCATSRVGETQYFGPGTRLLVL.

The chain recombines TRBV5-4 with TRBJ2-6, with D possibly being TRBD1 (5 bases). V lost 0 bases and J 0 bases, leaving 7 bases between the germline ends. The CDR3 runs to 16 residues. Germline values: CDR1 SGHNT, CDR2 YYREEE (reference sequence). CDR3 sequence: CASSLAGSSGANVLTF. The CDR3 DNA sequence: TGTGCCAGCAGCTTGGCAGGGTCCTCTGGGGCCAACGTCCTGACTTTC.

The chain joins TRBV7-2 to TRBJ2-7; 8 positions agree with TRBD2. Germline V gene lookup returns CDR1 SGHTA and CDR2 FQGNSA. The V segment lost 5 bases and the J segment 3 bases; nucleotides outside the gene matches: 6. The CDR3 has 14 amino acids. CDR3 protein: CASSPGLVHYEQYF. The CDR3 nucleotides read TGTGCCAGCAGCCCGGGACTAGTGCACTACGAGCAGTACTTC.

The chain employs TRBV7-6 and TRBJ2-1, with 7 positions matching TRBD2. The CDR3 has 17 residues. V lost 0 bases, J lost 7 bases, and 12 bases stayed unmatched. Germline V gene sequence: CDR1 SGHVS, CDR2 FNYEAQ. In DNA, the CDR3 is TGTGCCAGCAGCTTAGCGATTGCGGGAGTGGGTGGGAATGAGCAGTTCTTC. This encodes CASSLAIAGVGGNEQFF.

This clone was seen a handful of times. V and J are TRBV5-1 and TRBJ1-1; D gene uncertain. The CDR3 is 14 residues long. The germline V gene has CDR1 SGHRS and CDR2 YFSETQ. With 3 bases removed from V and 0 bases from J, the gap between germline ends came to 9 bases. The DNA for the CDR3 is TGCGCCAGCAGCTATGCGGGCATGAACACTGAAGCTTTCTTT. Its protein is CASSYAGMNTEAFF.

The rearrangement joins TRBV11-2 to TRBJ1-2; no definite D call. Germline V gene data show CDR1 as SGHAT and CDR2 as FQNNGV. This CDR3 has 15 amino acids. V lost 7 bases and J 6 bases, leaving 21 bases between the germline ends. The chain's CDR3 is CASTSDIEGSDGYTF. The CDR3 coding sequence is TGTGCCAGCACCAGCGATATCGAGGGCTCGGATGGCTACACCTTC. The full variable domain, its missing parts supplied by reference TRBV11-2 and TRBJ1-2, is EAGVAQSPRYKIIEKRQSVAFWCNPISGHATLYWYQQILGQGPKLLIQFQNNGVVDDSQLPKDRFSAERLKGVDSTLKIQPAKLEDSAVYLCASTSDIEGSDGYTFGSGTRLTVV.

This rearrangement joins TRBV5-1 to TRBJ2-1; D possibly corresponds to TRBD2 (6 bases). Trimming pared 2 bases from V and 12 bases from J, leaving 12 bases between. Germline V gene lookup returns CDR1 SGHRS and CDR2 YFSETQ. There are 12 residues in the CDR3. The CDR3 coding sequence is TGCGCCAGCAGCTTTGGAGGGCTGGGGCAGTTCTTC. Its translation is CASSFGGLGQFF.

The V call is TRBV12-5, the J call TRBJ1-1; D gene unclear. The CDR3 covers 13 residues. The germline V and J ends were trimmed by 6 bases and 2 bases, with 10 bases remaining between them. Germline CDR1 is LGHNT and CDR2 is FRNRAP. Here the CDR3 reads CASGRSSNTEAFF. The CDR3 bases are TGTGCTAGTGGCCGAAGTAGTAACACTGAAGCTTTCTTT.

The rearrangement joins TRBV21-1 to TRBJ2-7; the D call TRBD1 from the table was never checked on the DNA. TRBV21-1 is recorded as a pseudogene. The CDR3 consists of 14 residues. The CDR3: CASSKETATYEQYF. For the CDR3, the DNA is TGTGCCAGCAGCAAAGAGACAGCGACCTACGAGCAGTACTTC.

This rearrangement joins TRBV6-6 to TRBJ1-4; a weak D match, TRBD1 (5 bases). V was trimmed by 7 bases and J by 3 bases, leaving 18 bases between them. This CDR3 has 16 residues. Germline loops: CDR1 MNHNY, CDR2 SVGAGI (reference sequence). CDR3: CASNGATPRANEKLFF. The CDR3 nucleotides are TGTGCCAGCAACGGGGCGACGCCAAGGGCTAATGAAAAACTGTTTTTT.

The rearrangement uses TRBV4-1 and TRBJ2-1; TRBD2 aligns across 8 bases. The CDR3 totals 18 residues. Germline V lookup: CDR1 MGHRA, CDR2 YSYEKL. J lost 4 bases, V lost 6 bases, and 17 bases had no gene match. This chain's CDR3 is CASRARGGFPTNYNEQFF. CDR3 coding DNA: TGCGCCAGCAGGGCCCGGGGGGGCTTTCCCACTAATTACAATGAGCAGTTCTTC.

The genes are TRBV4-1 and TRBJ1-2; 7 bases map to TRBD1. Germline assignment: CDR1 MGHRA and CDR2 YSYEKL. V gave up 1 base and J gave up 5 bases; unmatched junction bases: 4. The CDR3 runs to 14 residues. CDR3 in amino acids: CASSQGSGGYGYTF. The CDR3 coding sequence is TGCGCCAGCAGCCAAGGGTCAGGGGGATATGGCTACACCTTC.

The chain recombines TRBV7-9 with TRBJ1-1, with 7 bases aligning to TRBD1. Looked up from germline, CDR1 is SEHNR and CDR2 is FQNEAQ (reference sequence). Trimming removed 5 bases from V and 3 bases from J; junction bases left unmatched: 3. This CDR3 comprises 13 residues. DNA for the CDR3: TGTGCCAGCAGCAAAACAGGGGACACTGAAGCTTTCTTT. As protein: CASSKTGDTEAFF.

This clone has a handful of counts. The chain recombines TRBV27 with TRBJ2-7; no clear D gene. Deletions cut 0 bases from V and 2 bases from J, with 11 bases between. The CDR3 spans 15 residues. Germline loops: CDR1 MNHEY, CDR2 SMNVEV (reference sequence). DNA for the CDR3: TGTGCCAGCAGTTTATCTGCAAGGGCCCCCTACGAGCAGTACTTC. Encoded protein: CASSLSARAPYEQYF.

The rearrangement links TRBV9 to TRBJ2-7; D gene unclear. The V and J ends lost 0 bases and 1 base respectively, with 11 bases between them. The CDR3 spans 15 residues. CDR1 and CDR2 from the germline V gene are SGDLS and YYNGEE. The CDR3 coding sequence is TGTGCCAGCAGCGTAGGTGGATTGGGGTCCTACGAGCAGTACTTC. As protein: CASSVGGLGSYEQYF.

V usage is TRBV9 and J usage is TRBJ1-1; 8 bases agree with TRBD1. Trimming cost V 4 bases and J 7 bases; bases outside gene matches: 9. The length of the CDR3 is 14 residues. In germline, CDR1 is SGDLS, CDR2 YYNGEE. The CDR3 here is CASSTNLGTGEAFF. Written as DNA, the CDR3 is TGTGCCAGCAGCACCAACCTCGGGACAGGTGAAGCTTTCTTT.

The chain is built from TRBV25-1 and TRBJ2-5, with TRBD1 identical over 8 bases. The CDR3 is 16 residues long. Germline lookup yields CDR1 MGHDK and CDR2 SYGVNS. After removal of 4 bases from V and 5 bases from J, the junction contained 12 bases not matched to a gene. CDR3 nucleotides: TGTGCCAGCAGTGGAGACAGGGGCTCCCCTGTGGAGACCCAGTACTTC. Amino acid sequence: CASSGDRGSPVETQYF.

This clone was seen a handful of times. The CDR3 loop reads CASSHTGTVNTEAFF. The CDR3 coding sequence is TGCGCCAGCAGCCACACCGGGACAGTGAACACTGAAGCTTTCTTT. V and J are TRBV4-1 and TRBJ1-1; 7 bases match TRBD1. CDR1 is MGHRA and CDR2 is YSYEKL in the germline V gene. Unmatched junction bases numbered 4, after V lost 3 bases and J lost 0 bases. There are 15 residues in the CDR3.

As to this clone: A clone one base away is much larger, so this may be a read error. V and J are TRBV27 and TRBJ1-2; no reliable D call. Germline values: CDR1 MNHEY, CDR2 SMNVEV (reference sequence). CDR3 length equals 13 residues. CDR3 sequence: CASSPVDGYDYTF. CDR3 DNA: TGTGCCAGCAGTCCCGTCGACGGCTATGACTACACCTTC.

DNA of the CDR3: TGTGCTAGTTTTCTCCGGGAAGCCGAAAGGACCGGGGAGCTGTTTTTT. Translated: CASFLREAERTGELFF. The V and J genes are TRBV12-5 and TRBJ2-2; possibly TRBD2 for D (5 bases). The CDR3 spans 16 residues. The V and J ends lost 8 bases and 5 bases respectively, with 21 bases between them. Per the germline V gene, CDR1 is LGHNT and CDR2 is FRNRAP.

This sequence joins TRBV7-3 and TRBJ2-3; 10 bases are shared with TRBD1. The CDR3 sequence is 15 residues long. CDR1 and CDR2 from the germline V gene are SGHTA and FQGTGA. Trimming took 5 bases from V and 4 from J; bases not matched to a gene: 6. The CDR3 loop reads CASSLLGQGADTQYF. CDR3 in DNA: TGTGCCAGCAGCCTTCTCGGACAGGGGGCAGATACGCAGTATTTT.

The rearrangement uses TRBV2 and TRBJ2-7; D possibly corresponds to TRBD1 (6 bases). Trimming stripped 6 bases from V and 1 base from J, with 10 bases between. The CDR3 loop spans 13 amino acids. The V gene's germline CDR1 is SNHLY and CDR2 FYNNEI. The CDR3 loop is CASRDGQSYEQYF. In DNA form, the CDR3 reads TGTGCCAGCAGGGACGGACAGTCCTACGAGCAGTACTTC.

The V gene is TRBV11-2, the J gene TRBJ2-5, with D possibly TRBD2 on 5 matching bases. This CDR3 comprises 13 residues. Trimming took 6 bases from V and 2 from J, leaving 10 bases between them. CDR1 is SGHAT and CDR2 is FQNNGV in the germline V gene. The CDR3 coding sequence is TGTGCCAGCAGGGCCCCGGGGCAAGAGACCCAGTACTTC. Residues: CASRAPGQETQYF.

This clone appeared a few times. The chain employs TRBV7-9 and TRBJ2-7, with D uncertain. Germline V gene lookup returns CDR1 SEHNR and CDR2 FQNEAQ (reference sequence). With 5 bases removed from V and 2 bases from J, the gap between germline ends came to 10 bases. The CDR3 contains 13 residues. The CDR3 is CASSLRDPYEQYF. CDR3 DNA sequence: TGTGCCAGCAGCCTACGAGACCCCTACGAGCAGTACTTC.

The rearrangement links TRBV19 to TRBJ2-2; no reliable D call. Trimming shortened V by 6 bases and J by 2 bases, and 7 bases separated the two germline ends. The CDR3 length is 13 residues. Germline lookup yields CDR1 LNHDA and CDR2 SQIVND (reference sequence). The CDR3 here is CASRQANTGELFF. The DNA for the CDR3 is TGTGCCAGTAGGCAGGCTAACACCGGGGAGCTGTTTTTT.

The J gene is TRBJ2-5, the V gene TRBV5-4; D is unresolved. CDR3 length equals 17 residues. The germline V and J ends were trimmed by 3 bases and 0 bases, with 18 bases remaining between them. Germline CDR1 reads SGHNT; CDR2 reads YYREEE (reference sequence). In nucleotides, the CDR3 is TGTGCCAGCAGCTACCTCGGGCGGCAGTATAACCAAGAGACCCAGTACTTC. Protein sequence: CASSYLGRQYNQETQYF.

This chain's CDR3 is CASSYGGAEKLFF. The CDR3 bases are TGTGCCAGCAGCTACGGCGGGGCTGAAAAACTGTTTTTT. This sequence joins TRBV11-2 and TRBJ1-4, with D perhaps matching TRBD1 (5 bases). V lost 4 bases to trimming and J lost 7 bases, with 10 bases between them. Germline lookup yields CDR1 SGHAT and CDR2 FQNNGV. The CDR3 has 13 amino acids. The full variable domain, its missing parts supplied by reference TRBV11-2 and TRBJ1-4, is EAGVAQSPRYKIIEKRQSVAFWCNPISGHATLYWYQQILGQGPKLLIQFQNNGVVDDSQLPKDRFSAERLKGVDSTLKIQPAKLEDSAVYLCASSYGGAEKLFFGSGTQLSVL.

The chain has TRBV2 and TRBJ2-7; tentatively, D is TRBD1 (5 bases). The CDR3 is made up of 12 amino acids. Germline loops: CDR1 SNHLY, CDR2 FYNNEI. Trimming left V 7 bases short and J 4 bases short, with 11 bases between. CDR3 bases: TGTGCCAGCACAAGGAAGGGGTACGAGCAGTACTTC. It translates to CASTRKGYEQYF.